This TCR beta chain appears in the sequencing data of a study of T cell repertoires in cytomegalovirus infection (dated by TCRdb to the late 2010s). Regarding the complete study: Alongside well-studied HLA-B-restricted epitopes, the peptide stimulations were aimed at recently identified HLA-C-restricted CMV epitopes, whose presentation resists viral immunomodulation. The HLA type of each donor mattered for the analysis, because public TCR beta signatures pointed to carriage of CMV infection along with the matching HLA type. Results the study describes overall, beyond this receptor: In the ex vivo response, HLA-C-restricted CMV-specific TCR beta clonotypes were dominant, and in two of eight donors the single most frequent clonotype came from this HLA-C-restricted group. Cumulative frequency of public TCR beta family members discriminated carriers of CMV infection plus the relevant HLA type in this cohort and an independent approximately 350-donor cohort.

Data came from an Illumina HiSeq 1500. TCRdb reprocessed the public reads (quality trimming at Q25 with fastp, clone calling with MiXCR) and kept in-frame beta chains. Each record represents a unique CDR3 protein, reported with the most common genes and DNA among its rows. The sample includes around 710,000 distinct CDR3 sequences, with under 35% observed a single time. About an eighth of the sample is held by the ten biggest clonotypes. The sample's treatment or condition label, in plain terms: in vitro stimulation with specific CMV peptide epitopes to enrich CMV-specific T cells. CDR1 and CDR2, looked up from the germline V gene, are LGHNA and YNFKEQ. V is trimmed back by 1 base and J by 2 bases, and the junction contains 8 bases that no gene match accounts for. Inclusive of the bounding cysteine and phenylalanine, the CDR3 is 18 residues long. Just CDR3 DNA is preserved here, 54 bases in frame from base 1.

There are a few counts of this clonotype. Its antigen is still unknown. No much larger clone exists at a distance of one base, and base qualities are not known. This clonotype was sampled from a human donor in good health (CMV status not recorded). Some clones in this sample may be carry-over from other donors' samples. The sequencing used cultured CD8+ T cells from PBMCs, collected from culture after CMV antigen stimulation. The rearranged chain carries TRBV4-2 and TRBJ2-1, with 10 middle bases fitting TRBD2. Read as DNA, the sequence is TGTGCCAGCAGCCAAGTCGGGTCTAGCGGGGGCCCCTACAATGAGCAGTTCTTC. This yields the protein CASSQVGSSGGPYNEQFF.